This T cell receptor beta chain is drawn from a study of cytomegalovirus exposure and HLA in healthy donors. Study-level points and caveats: Being productive about 90% or about 30% of the time was typical of most TCR beta V segments in an earlier analysis.

Concerning this clone itself: The antigen remains undetermined.

This CDR3 spans 17 amino acids. With 4 bases clipped from V and 8 bases from J, the junction kept 13 bases outside the gene matches. Germline V lookup: CDR1 SGHAT, CDR2 FQDESV (reference sequence). PCR amplification relied on 60 Vbeta primers (plus 13 Jbeta primers). The method was immunoSEQ multiplex PCR; TCRdb's version includes in-frame clones alone and lacks a portion of them. Of roughly 150,000 clones in the sample, about three quarters were seen once. The chain uses TRBV11-1 and TRBJ2-1, with 11 bases that match TRBD1. The sequence derives from a woman aged 30 to 39 in good health and CMV-seronegative. The sequenced sample consisted of PBMCs. CDR3 sequence: CASSSLRGTGGFDEQFF. Written as DNA, the CDR3 is TGTGCCAGCAGCTCGCTCCGAGGGACAGGGGGTTTCGATGAGCAGTTCTTC.